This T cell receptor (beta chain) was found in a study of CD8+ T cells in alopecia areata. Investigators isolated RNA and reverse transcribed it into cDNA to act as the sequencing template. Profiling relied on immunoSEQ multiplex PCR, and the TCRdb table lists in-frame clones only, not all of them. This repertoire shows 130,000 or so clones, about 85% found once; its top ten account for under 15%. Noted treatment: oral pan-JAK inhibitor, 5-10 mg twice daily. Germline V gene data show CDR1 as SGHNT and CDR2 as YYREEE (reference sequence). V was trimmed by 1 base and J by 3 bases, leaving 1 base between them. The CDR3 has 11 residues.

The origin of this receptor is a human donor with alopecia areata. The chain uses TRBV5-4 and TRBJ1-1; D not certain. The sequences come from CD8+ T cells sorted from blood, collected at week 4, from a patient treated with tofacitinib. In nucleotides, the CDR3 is TGTGCCAGCAGCTTGTACACTGAAGCTTTCTTT. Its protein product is CASSLYTEAFF.